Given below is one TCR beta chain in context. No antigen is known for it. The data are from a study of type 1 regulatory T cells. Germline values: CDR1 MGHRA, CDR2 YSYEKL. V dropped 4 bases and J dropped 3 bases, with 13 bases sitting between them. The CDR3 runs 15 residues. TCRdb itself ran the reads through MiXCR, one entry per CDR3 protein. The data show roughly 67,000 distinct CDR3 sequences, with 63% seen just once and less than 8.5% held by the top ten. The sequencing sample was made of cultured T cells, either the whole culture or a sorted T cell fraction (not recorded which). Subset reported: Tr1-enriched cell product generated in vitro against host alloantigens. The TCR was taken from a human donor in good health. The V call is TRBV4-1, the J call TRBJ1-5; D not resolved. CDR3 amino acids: CASSPRVSPNQPQHF. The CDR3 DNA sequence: TGCGCCAGCAGCCCAAGGGTGTCCCCCAATCAGCCCCAGCATTTT.